These 23 T cell receptor beta chains were all obtained from the same sample, sequenced in a study of T cells in Graves' hyperthyroidism and ophthalmopathy. TCR beta CDR3 regions were amplified from RNA. Primed by the HTBI set, a first-round RT-PCR was run on the TCR CDR3. TCRdb independently ran MiXCR on the multiplex PCR reads; one entry per CDR3 protein. The table lists more than 450,000 distinct CDR3 sequences, 13% to 15% of them singletons. Sequenced sample: blood. These receptors all stem from a woman aged 40 to 55 with Graves' hyperthyroidism.

This clonotype has more than one count but fewer than ten. The chain is built from TRBV24-1 and TRBJ2-7; 12 nucleotides agree with TRBD1. J lost 6 bases, V lost 3 bases, and 8 bases had no gene match. CDR3 length: 16 residues. CDR1 is KGHDR and CDR2 is SFDVKD in the germline V gene. DNA for the CDR3: TGTGCCACCAGTGATCCTCCGGGACAGGGGGCCGGCGAGCAGTACTTC. This sequence encodes CATSDPPGQGAGEQYF.

This clonotype was seen at least ten times. The chain employs TRBV5-1 and TRBJ2-2; no clear D. The CDR3 is 14 amino acids. V was pared by 0 bases and J by 4 bases, with 7 bases between. Germline V gene sequence: CDR1 SGHRS, CDR2 YFSETQ. CDR3 sequence reads: CASSLARLTGELFF. The CDR3 DNA reads as TGCGCCAGCAGCTTGGCCCGGCTCACCGGGGAGCTGTTTTTT.

This chain links TRBV7-2 with TRBJ1-5; no reliable D call. CDR1 is SGHTA, CDR2 FQGNSA, per germline. V was pared by 1 base and J by 3 bases, with 7 bases between. The CDR3 runs to 14 residues. The CDR3 loop is CASSLGAINQPQHF. The CDR3 DNA reads TGTGCCAGCAGCTTAGGGGCGATCAATCAGCCCCAGCATTTT. Drawing the rest from reference TRBV7-2 and TRBJ1-5, the complete variable domain is GAGVSQSPSNKVTEKGKDVELRCDPISGHTALYWYRQSLGQGLEFLIYFQGNSAPDKSGLPSDRFSAERTGGSVSTLTIQRTQQEDSAVYLCASSLGAINQPQHFGDGTRLSIL.

There are many counts of this clonotype. This chain uses TRBV28 with TRBJ1-4, with no clear D. The V gene's germline CDR1 is MDHEN and CDR2 SYDVKM. The V end lost 0 bases, the J end lost 7 bases, and 15 bases lay between the germline ends. This CDR3 contains 16 residues. The CDR3: CASSLWFGRSLEKLFF. CDR3 in DNA: TGTGCCAGCAGTTTATGGTTTGGCCGTTCACTTGAAAAACTGTTTTTT.

With regard to this clonotype: A much larger clone sits a single nucleotide away, making a read error possible. The V gene is TRBV11-2, the J gene TRBJ2-5; D is perhaps TRBD2 (6 bases). Germline CDR1 and CDR2: SGHAT and FQNNGV. V dropped 1 base and J dropped 5 bases, with 23 bases sitting between them. The CDR3 has 18 amino acids. DNA for the CDR3: TGTGCCAGCAGCTTAGGACTAGTGGGAGAAAGGCCTTCGGAGACCCAGTACTTC. This sequence encodes CASSLGLVGERPSETQYF.

This clonotype came up a few times. This could be a read error, since a much larger clone is one nucleotide away. The chain is built from TRBV12-3 or TRBV12-4 and TRBJ2-2; perhaps D is TRBD1 or TRBD2 (6 bases each). This CDR3 contains 14 residues. The CDR3 coding sequence is TGTGCCAGCAACCTAAACAGGGCCACCGGGGGGCTGTTTTTT. Translated, it gives CASNLNRATGGLFF.

This clonotype was seen ten or more times. The V and J genes are TRBV7-2 and TRBJ2-1; TRBD1 is a possible D gene (5 bases). Per germline, CDR1 SGHTA and CDR2 FQGNSA. The ends were cut back, 6 bases at V and 5 bases at J, with 20 bases in the middle. The CDR3 length is 16 residues. The CDR3 nucleotides are TGTGCCAGCAGTGTAGGGCGGTCCACAGGTAACAATGAGCAGTTCTTC. Translation gives CASSVGRSTGNNEQFF. The full variable domain, its missing parts supplied by reference TRBV7-2 and TRBJ2-1, is GAGVSQSPSNKVTEKGKDVELRCDPISGHTALYWYRQSLGQGLEFLIYFQGNSAPDKSGLPSDRFSAERTGGSVSTLTIQRTQQEDSAVYLCASSVGRSTGNNEQFFGPGTRLTVL.

This clonotype was counted ten times or more. This chain links TRBV7-2 with TRBJ1-4; D possibly corresponds to TRBD1 (5 bases). Germline CDR1 SGHTA, CDR2 FQGNSA. The CDR3 is 14 amino acids. V lost 5 bases, J lost 4 bases, and 11 bases lay in between. For the CDR3, the DNA is TGTGCCAGCAGCCCGCAGGGCCTTAATGAAAAACTGTTTTTT. Translated: CASSPQGLNEKLFF.

This clonotype came up many times. This chain links TRBV20-1 with TRBJ2-7; 7 bases line up with TRBD1. CDR3 size: 14 residues. From germline, CDR1 is DFQATT and CDR2 SNEGSKA (reference sequence). The J segment lost 6 bases and the V segment lost 5 bases, leaving 13 bases of the junction unmatched. CDR3 protein: CSAFGPNDRAEQYF. DNA of the CDR3: TGCAGTGCTTTCGGCCCTAACGACAGGGCCGAGCAGTACTTC.

This clonotype appeared a few times. The CDR3 loop reads CASSYNQGKGDQPQHF. The CDR3, as DNA: TGTGCCAGCAGTTACAACCAGGGGAAAGGGGATCAGCCCCAGCATTTT. This chain connects TRBV12-3 or TRBV12-4 to TRBJ1-5; tentative D call: TRBD1 (6 bases). V was trimmed by 4 bases and J by 5 bases, leaving 18 bases between them. CDR3 length: 16 residues.

This clonotype turned up a few times. The CDR3 sequence is CASSPGGTVADTQYF. The CDR3 nucleotides read TGTGCCAGCAGCCCCGGTGGGACGGTGGCAGATACGCAGTATTTT. This rearrangement joins TRBV12-3 or TRBV12-4 to TRBJ2-3, with D possibly being TRBD1 or TRBD2 (5 bases each). Trimming took 6 bases from V and 4 from J, leaving 17 bases between them. The CDR3 is 15 amino acids.

In this sample, this clonotype turned up many times. This chain links TRBV6-1 with TRBJ2-6; D not certain. The germline V gene has CDR1 MNHNS and CDR2 SASEGT. This CDR3 is built from 17 residues. Trimming cost V 6 bases and J 2 bases, with 17 bases left between them. The chain's CDR3 is CASSPGPTPAGANVLTF. The CDR3 DNA reads TGTGCCAGCAGCCCTGGGCCGACTCCGGCTGGGGCCAACGTCCTGACTTTC.

Many counts were recorded for this clonotype. The CDR3 protein is CASSVGGYGELFF. In DNA form, the CDR3 reads TGTGCCAGCAGCGTAGGGGGCTACGGGGAGCTGTTTTTT. V usage is TRBV9 and J usage is TRBJ2-2, with D possibly being TRBD1 (5 bases). CDR1 and CDR2 from the germline V gene are SGDLS and YYNGEE. Trimming removed 0 bases at V and 7 bases at J, with 7 bases between. The CDR3 has 13 residues.

This chain joins TRBV7-2 and TRBJ2-3; D gene unclear. The CDR3 covers 17 residues. The germline CDR1 and CDR2 sequences are SGHTA and FQGNSA. V lost 0 bases and J 3 bases, leaving 16 bases between the germline ends. In DNA, the CDR3 is TGTGCCAGCAGCTTAGCGGGCGGACGCACCGGGACAGATACGCAGTATTTT. This codes for CASSLAGGRTGTDTQYF.

V is TRBV2 and J is TRBJ2-1; the D gene could be TRBD1 or TRBD2 (5 bases each). Between the trimmed V and J ends, which lost 0 bases and 16 bases, there was a span of 13 bases. The CDR3 is 12 residues long. Germline CDR1 reads SNHLY; CDR2 reads FYNNEI. The CDR3 protein is CASSEARDRDFF. As DNA, the CDR3 is TGTGCCAGCAGTGAAGCTCGGGACCGCGATTTCTTC.

There are many counts of this clonotype. This rearrangement joins TRBV3-1 to TRBJ1-1; D gene ambiguous. The germline gives CDR1 LGHDT, CDR2 YNNKEL (reference sequence). The V and J ends lost 1 base and 4 bases respectively, with 7 bases between them. The CDR3 runs 13 residues. CDR3 amino acids: CASSQVGVTEAFF. The CDR3 DNA reads as TGTGCCAGCAGCCAAGTCGGAGTCACTGAAGCTTTCTTT.

This clonotype was observed a handful of times. A read error may explain this, as a much larger clone is one base away. This chain links TRBV3-1 with TRBJ2-1; TRBD2 agrees at 15 bases. The J segment lost 11 bases and the V segment lost 6 bases, leaving 11 bases of the junction unmatched. CDR3 length: 16 residues. Germline V gives CDR1 LGHDT, CDR2 YNNKEL (reference sequence). The CDR3 spells CASSRSGTSGRNKQFF. CDR3 in DNA: TGTGCCAGCAGTCGTTCCGGGACTAGCGGGAGGAATAAGCAGTTCTTC.

This clonotype was picked up many times. The chain couples TRBV28 to TRBJ2-3, with D possibly matching TRBD2 (6 bases). V lost 2 bases and J 0 bases, leaving 15 bases between the germline ends. The CDR3 is 17 amino acids. CDR1 and CDR2 from the germline V gene are MDHEN and SYDVKM. Here the CDR3 DNA reads TGTGCCAGCAGTTTAAGGGGCGGGGTACCTAGCACAGATACGCAGTATTTT. As protein: CASSLRGGVPSTDTQYF.

The sample holds a few counts of this clonotype. The gene calls are TRBV7-9 and TRBJ1-5, with 11 bases lining up with TRBD1. Germline CDR1 and CDR2: SEHNR and FQNEAQ (reference sequence). Trimming cost V 4 bases and J 4 bases; bases outside gene matches: 6. This CDR3 has 16 amino acids. CDR3 sequence (DNA): TGTGCCAGCAGCTCAGGGACAGGGGGAGAGAATCAGCCCCAGCATTTT. It yields the protein CASSSGTGGENQPQHF.

This clonotype was observed many times. The V gene is TRBV7-3, the J gene TRBJ2-3; D is ambiguous. The CDR3 spans 14 residues. Germline values: CDR1 SGHTA, CDR2 FQGTGA. The V end was cut by 3 bases, the J end by 2 bases, with 9 bases between. Here the CDR3 reads CASSFTVSTDTQYF. CDR3 in DNA: TGTGCCAGCAGCTTCACGGTTTCCACAGATACGCAGTATTTT.

This clonotype was counted many times. V usage is TRBV12-3 or TRBV12-4 and J usage is TRBJ1-1, with a weak D call TRBD1 (5 bases). Deletions cut 6 bases from V and 5 bases from J, with 19 bases between. CDR3 length: 15 amino acids. The CDR3: CASSRQGGRLTEAFF. The CDR3 nucleotides are TGTGCCAGCAGCCGTCAGGGAGGGCGGTTGACTGAAGCTTTCTTT.

This clonotype was counted ten times or more. The chain couples TRBV28 to TRBJ2-2, with D perhaps TRBD1 or TRBD2 (5 bases each). The CDR3 has 15 amino acids. The germline gives CDR1 MDHEN, CDR2 SYDVKM. V was cut by 6 bases and J by 3 bases, with 14 bases left in between. DNA for the CDR3: TGTGCCAGCAGAGCCGGGGCGTTTCACACCGGGGAGCTGTTTTTT. Translating gives CASRAGAFHTGELFF.

The rearrangement joins TRBV30 to TRBJ1-5; no reliable D call. The V gene lost 2 bases and the J gene lost 5 bases, with 10 bases spanning the gap. The CDR3 spans 13 residues. Looked up from germline, CDR1 is GTSNPN and CDR2 is SVGIG (reference sequence). The CDR3 nucleotides are TGTGCCTGGAGTATCACCAGAGATCAGCCCCAGCATTTT. The encoded protein is CAWSITRDQPQHF. The variable domain in full, with the rest retrieved from reference TRBV30 and TRBJ1-5, is SQTIHQWPATLVQPVGSPLSLECTVEGTSNPNLYWYRQAAGRGLQLLFYSVGIGQISSEVPQNLSASRPQDRQFILSSKKLLLSDSGFYLCAWSITRDQPQHFGDGTRLSIL.